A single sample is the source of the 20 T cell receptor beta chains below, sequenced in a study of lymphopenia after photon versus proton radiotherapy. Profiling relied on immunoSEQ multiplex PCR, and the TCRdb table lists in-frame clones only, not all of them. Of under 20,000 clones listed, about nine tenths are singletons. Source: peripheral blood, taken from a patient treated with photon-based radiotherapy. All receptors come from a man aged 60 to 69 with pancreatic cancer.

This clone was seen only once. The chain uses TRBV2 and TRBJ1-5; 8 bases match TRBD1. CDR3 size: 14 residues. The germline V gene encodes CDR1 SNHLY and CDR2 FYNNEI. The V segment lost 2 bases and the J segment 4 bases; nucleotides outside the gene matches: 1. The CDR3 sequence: CASSERTGNQPQHF. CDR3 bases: TGTGCCAGCAGTGAACGGACAGGGAATCAGCCCCAGCATTTT.

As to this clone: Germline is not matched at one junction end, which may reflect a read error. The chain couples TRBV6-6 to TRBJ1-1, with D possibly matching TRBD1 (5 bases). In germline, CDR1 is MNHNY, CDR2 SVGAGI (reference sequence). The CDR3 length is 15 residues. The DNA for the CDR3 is TGTGCCAGCACTTACCGGAGGGGTTCTAACACTGAAGCTTTCTTT. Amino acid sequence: CASTYRRGSNTEAFF.

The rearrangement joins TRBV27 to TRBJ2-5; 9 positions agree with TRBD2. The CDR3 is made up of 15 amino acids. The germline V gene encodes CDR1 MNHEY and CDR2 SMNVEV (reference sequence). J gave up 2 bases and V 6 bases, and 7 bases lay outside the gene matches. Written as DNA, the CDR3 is TGTGCCAGCAGCAGCGGGGGGCTGGGGCAAGAGACCCAGTACTTC. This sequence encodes CASSSGGLGQETQYF.

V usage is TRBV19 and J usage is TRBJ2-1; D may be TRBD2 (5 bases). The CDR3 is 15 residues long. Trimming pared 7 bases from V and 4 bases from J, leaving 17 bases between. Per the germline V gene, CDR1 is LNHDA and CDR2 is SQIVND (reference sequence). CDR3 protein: CASNPIGRGYNEQFF. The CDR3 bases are TGTGCCAGTAACCCCATTGGCCGGGGTTACAATGAGCAGTTCTTC.

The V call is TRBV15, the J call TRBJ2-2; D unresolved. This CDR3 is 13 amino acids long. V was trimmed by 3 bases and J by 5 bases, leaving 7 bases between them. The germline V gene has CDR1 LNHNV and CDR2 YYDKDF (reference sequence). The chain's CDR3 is CATSRERTGELFF. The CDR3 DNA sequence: TGTGCCACCAGCAGGGAGAGGACCGGGGAGCTGTTTTTT.

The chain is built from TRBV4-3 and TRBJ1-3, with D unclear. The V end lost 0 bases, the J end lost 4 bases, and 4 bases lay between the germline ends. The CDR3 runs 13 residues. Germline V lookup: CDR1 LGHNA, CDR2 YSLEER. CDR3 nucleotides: TGCGCCAGCAGCCAAGAAACGGGAAACACCATATATTTT. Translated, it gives CASSQETGNTIYF.

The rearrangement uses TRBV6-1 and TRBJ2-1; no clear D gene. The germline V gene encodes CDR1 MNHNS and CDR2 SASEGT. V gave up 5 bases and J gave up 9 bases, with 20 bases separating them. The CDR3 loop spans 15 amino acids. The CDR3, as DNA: TGTGCCAGCAGTCGTGACCAGATAGGGTGGAGTGAGCAGTTCTTC. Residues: CASSRDQIGWSEQFF.

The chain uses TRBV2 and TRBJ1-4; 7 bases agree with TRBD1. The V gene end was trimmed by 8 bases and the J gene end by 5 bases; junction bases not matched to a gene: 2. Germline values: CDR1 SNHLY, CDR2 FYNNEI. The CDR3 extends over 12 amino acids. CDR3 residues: CASGTENEKLFF. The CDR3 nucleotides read TGTGCCAGCGGGACAGAAAATGAAAAACTGTTTTTT.

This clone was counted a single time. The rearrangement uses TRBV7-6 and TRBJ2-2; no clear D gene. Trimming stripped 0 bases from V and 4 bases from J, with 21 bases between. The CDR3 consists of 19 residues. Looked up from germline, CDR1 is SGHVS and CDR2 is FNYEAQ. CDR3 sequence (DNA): TGTGCCAGCAGCTTAGCGGGTTTGGCTCAACCACTTTTCACCGGGGAGCTGTTTTTT. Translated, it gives CASSLAGLAQPLFTGELFF. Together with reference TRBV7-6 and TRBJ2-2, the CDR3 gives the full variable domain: GAGVSQSPRYKVTKRGQDVALRCDPISGHVSLYWYRQALGQGPEFLTYFNYEAQQDKSGLPNDRFSAERPEGSISTLTIQRTEQRDSAMYRCASSLAGLAQPLFTGELFFGEGSRLTVL.

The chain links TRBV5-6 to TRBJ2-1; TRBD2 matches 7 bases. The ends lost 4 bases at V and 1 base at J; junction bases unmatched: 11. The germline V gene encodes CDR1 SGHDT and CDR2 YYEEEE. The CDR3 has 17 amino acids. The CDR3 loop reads CASSGGEYSRSYNEQFF. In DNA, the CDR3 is TGTGCCAGCAGCGGGGGGGAGTATAGTAGGTCCTACAATGAGCAGTTCTTC. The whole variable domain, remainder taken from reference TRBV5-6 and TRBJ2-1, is DAGVTQSPTHLIKTRGQQVTLRCSPKSGHDTVSWYQQALGQGPQFIFQYYEEEERQRGNFPDRFSGHQFPNYSSELNVNALLLGDSALYLCASSGGEYSRSYNEQFFGPGTRLTVL.

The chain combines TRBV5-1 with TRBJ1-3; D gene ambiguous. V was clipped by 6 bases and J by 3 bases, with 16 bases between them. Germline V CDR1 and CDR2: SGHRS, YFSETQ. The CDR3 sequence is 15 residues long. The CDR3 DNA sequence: TGCGCCAGCACCTCCGCCCCGGCTAGTGGAAACACCATATATTTT. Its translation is CASTSAPASGNTIYF.

Here the CDR3 reads CASSRGTGLTDEQFF. CDR3 DNA sequence: TGTGCCAGCTCCCGCGGGACAGGGTTAACCGATGAGCAGTTCTTC. The gene calls are TRBV18 and TRBJ2-1, with TRBD1 identical over 9 bases. J gave up 8 bases and V 6 bases, and 11 bases lay outside the gene matches. The length of the CDR3 is 15 residues. Germline V lookup: CDR1 KGHSH, CDR2 LQKENI. Drawing the rest from reference TRBV18 and TRBJ2-1, the complete variable domain is NAGVMQNPRHLVRRRGQEARLRCSPMKGHSHVYWYRQLPEEGLKFMVYLQKENIIDESGMPKERFSAEFPKEGPSILRIQQVVRGDSAAYFCASSRGTGLTDEQFFGPGTRLTVL.

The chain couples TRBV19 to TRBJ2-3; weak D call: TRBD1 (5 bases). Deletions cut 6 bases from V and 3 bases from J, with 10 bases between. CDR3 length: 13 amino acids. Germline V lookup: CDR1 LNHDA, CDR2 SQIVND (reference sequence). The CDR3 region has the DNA TGTGCCAGTAGATTTACAGGTACAGATACGCAGTATTTT. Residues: CASRFTGTDTQYF.

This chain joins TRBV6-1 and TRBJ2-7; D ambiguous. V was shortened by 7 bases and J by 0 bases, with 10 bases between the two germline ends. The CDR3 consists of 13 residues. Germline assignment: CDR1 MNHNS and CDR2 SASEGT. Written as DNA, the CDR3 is TGTGCCAGCACTGTGGCGGACTCCTACGAGCAGTACTTC. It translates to CASTVADSYEQYF.

The CDR3 loop is CASSPGTLSSGANVLTF. The CDR3 DNA follows: TGTGCCAGCTCTCCTGGGACACTAAGCTCTGGGGCCAACGTCCTGACTTTC. The gene calls are TRBV18 and TRBJ2-6, with a tentative D call TRBD1 (6 bases). The CDR3 consists of 17 residues. The V gene's germline CDR1 is KGHSH and CDR2 LQKENI. V was trimmed by 6 bases and J by 0 bases, leaving 15 bases between them.

Written as DNA, the CDR3 is TGTGCCAGCAGCCAAGCCATCGGGGGCTACAATGAGCAGTTCTTC. This gives the protein CASSQAIGGYNEQFF. V and J are TRBV4-2 and TRBJ2-1; D is perhaps TRBD2 (6 bases). The CDR3 runs 15 residues. Between the trimmed V and J ends, which lost 1 base and 3 bases, there was a span of 10 bases. The germline gives CDR1 LGHNA, CDR2 YNFKEQ.

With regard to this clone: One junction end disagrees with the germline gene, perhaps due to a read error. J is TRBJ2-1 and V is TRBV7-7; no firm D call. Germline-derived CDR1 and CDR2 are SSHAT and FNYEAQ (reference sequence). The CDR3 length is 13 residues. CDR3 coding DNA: TGTGCTAGCAGCCTACTTTTGAGCGATGAGCAGTTCTTC. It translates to CASSLLLSDEQFF.

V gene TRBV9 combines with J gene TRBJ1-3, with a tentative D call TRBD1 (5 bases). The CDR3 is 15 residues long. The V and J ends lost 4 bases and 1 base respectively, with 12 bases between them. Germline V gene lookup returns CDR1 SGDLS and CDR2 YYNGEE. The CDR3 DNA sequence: TGTGCCAGCAGCCCACCCGGGGGATCTGGAAACACCATATATTTT. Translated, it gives CASSPPGGSGNTIYF.

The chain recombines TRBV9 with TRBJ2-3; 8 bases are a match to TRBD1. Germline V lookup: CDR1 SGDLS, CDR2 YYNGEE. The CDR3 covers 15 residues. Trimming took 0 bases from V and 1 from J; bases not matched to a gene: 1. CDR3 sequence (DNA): TGTGCCAGCAGCGTAGGGGGACAGGGCACAGATACGCAGTATTTT. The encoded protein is CASSVGGQGTDTQYF.

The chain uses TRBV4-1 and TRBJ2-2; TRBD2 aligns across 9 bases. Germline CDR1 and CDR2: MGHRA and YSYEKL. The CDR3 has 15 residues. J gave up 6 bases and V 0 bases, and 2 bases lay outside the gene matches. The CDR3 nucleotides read TGCGCCAGCAGCCAAGATCAGCGGGGGGCCGGGGAGCTGTTTTTT. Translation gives CASSQDQRGAGELFF.